Each of the 5 T cell receptor beta chains below was sequenced from the same sample in a study of Graves' ophthalmopathy and Graves' hyperthyroidism. Amplification of TCR beta CDR3 regions used RNA transcripts. HTBI primers were used in a first-round RT-PCR, which preceded a second-round multiplex PCR. TCRdb fed the multiplex PCR reads into MiXCR, producing one record per CDR3 protein. The repertoire holds about 400,000 distinct CDR3 sequences, with roughly 18% as singletons. Sequences were obtained from peripheral blood. These receptors originate from a woman aged 18-29 years with Graves' ophthalmopathy.

This clonotype occurred many times. J is TRBJ2-4 and V is TRBV28, with D unresolved. Trimming took 7 bases from V and 2 from J, leaving 6 bases between them. This CDR3 comprises 12 residues. Germline V CDR1 and CDR2: MDHEN, SYDVKM. DNA for the CDR3: TGTGCCAGCAAGGGCACCAAAAACATTCAGTACTTC. Protein: CASKGTKNIQYF.

V usage is TRBV6-1 and J usage is TRBJ1-5; D is undetermined. The CDR3 has 13 amino acids. Trimming pared 4 bases from V and 3 bases from J, leaving 7 bases between. The germline V gene has CDR1 MNHNS and CDR2 SASEGT. The CDR3 coding sequence is TGTGCCAGCAGTGGCGACTTCAATCAGCCCCAGCATTTT. Residues: CASSGDFNQPQHF.

This clonotype was counted many times. The V call is TRBV9, the J call TRBJ1-1; D gene ambiguous. Germline CDR1 reads SGDLS; CDR2 reads YYNGEE. There are 14 residues in the CDR3. Deletions cut 3 bases from V and 1 base from J, with 10 bases between. The CDR3 here is CASSAGKGNTEAFF. For the CDR3, the DNA is TGTGCCAGCAGCGCCGGTAAGGGGAACACTGAAGCTTTCTTT.

This clonotype was recorded many times. The chain links TRBV28 to TRBJ1-2; D gene unclear. The CDR3 sequence is 15 residues long. Germline V gives CDR1 MDHEN, CDR2 SYDVKM. With 4 bases removed from V and 4 bases from J, the gap between germline ends came to 16 bases. The CDR3 loop reads CASSSLNIGLYGYTF. CDR3 nucleotides: TGTGCCAGCAGTTCTCTGAATATAGGGCTCTATGGCTACACCTTC.

The chain carries TRBV6-1 and TRBJ2-7, with 8 bases matching TRBD1. Germline CDR1 MNHNS, CDR2 SASEGT. The CDR3 has 13 residues. V was clipped by 3 bases and J by 7 bases; unmatched bases: 5. DNA for the CDR3: TGTGCCAGCAGTGACAGGGGGCGTGGAGAGCAGTACTTC. It translates to CASSDRGRGEQYF.